Following are 32 T cell receptor beta chains from one sample sequenced in a study of blood T cell repertoires in COVID-19. TCRdb's table, derived via immunoSEQ multiplex PCR, lists solely in-frame clones and lacks some. The data contain 70,000 or so clones, 86% of them singletons. The specimen sequenced was peripheral blood. The receptors originated from a man aged 65 to 85 with active COVID-19.

The chain couples TRBV7-3 to TRBJ2-1; maybe TRBD2 (6 bases). The V gene's germline CDR1 is SGHTA and CDR2 FQGTGA. Trimming pared 5 bases from V and 0 bases from J, leaving 11 bases between. The CDR3 runs to 15 residues. CDR3 nucleotide sequence: TGTGCCAGCAGCCTCCGCGGGACCTCCTACAATGAGCAGTTCTTC. Encoded protein: CASSLRGTSYNEQFF. Using reference TRBV7-3 and TRBJ2-1 for the parts outside the CDR3, the full variable domain is GAGVSQTPSNKVTEKGKYVELRCDPISGHTALYWYRQSLGQGPEFLIYFQGTGAADDSGLPNDRFFAVRPEGSVSTLKIQRTERGDSAVYLCASSLRGTSYNEQFFGPGTRLTVL.

The V gene is TRBV11-2, the J gene TRBJ2-1; 8 bases line up with TRBD2. V shed 3 bases and J 3 bases; nucleotides not matched to a gene: 7. CDR1 is SGHAT and CDR2 is FQNNGV in the germline V gene. This CDR3 has 16 residues. The CDR3 DNA follows: TGTGCCAGCAGCTTTCGTCTAGCGGGTTACTACAATGAGCAGTTCTTC. Translating it yields CASSFRLAGYYNEQFF.

This sequence joins TRBV18 and TRBJ2-1; D possibly corresponds to TRBD2 (5 bases). Germline CDR1 is KGHSH and CDR2 is LQKENI. V dropped 2 bases and J dropped 10 bases, with 12 bases sitting between them. This CDR3 is 13 amino acids long. The CDR3 loop is CASSPVGPGEQFF. The CDR3 DNA sequence: TGTGCCAGCTCACCAGTCGGGCCGGGGGAGCAGTTCTTC.

The chain uses TRBV24-1 and TRBJ2-1, with a tentative D call TRBD2 (12 bases). This CDR3 contains 19 residues. Germline assignment: CDR1 KGHDR and CDR2 SFDVKD. The germline V and J ends were trimmed by 6 bases and 6 bases, with 29 bases remaining between them. CDR3 region: CATSWDRGRLAGGSNEQFF. CDR3 nucleotide sequence: TGTGCCACCAGTTGGGACAGGGGGAGGCTAGCGGGAGGGAGCAATGAGCAGTTCTTC.

This clone was seen a single time. V gene TRBV7-3 combines with J gene TRBJ2-3, with TRBD2 matching over 7 bases. The CDR3 has 15 amino acids. The germline V gene has CDR1 SGHTA and CDR2 FQGTGA. Germline trimming cut 2 bases from V and 4 bases from J; bases unmatched to any gene: 6. CDR3 loop: CASSLVGGRADTQYF. CDR3 DNA sequence: TGTGCCAGCAGCTTAGTGGGAGGGCGGGCAGATACGCAGTATTTT.

J is TRBJ1-1 and V is TRBV9; TRBD1 might be the D (5 bases). Germline-derived CDR1 and CDR2 are SGDLS and YYNGEE. V was pared by 0 bases and J by 1 base, with 10 bases between. CDR3 length: 15 residues. For the CDR3, the DNA is TGTGCCAGCAGCGTAGGTTGGCAGGGGAACACTGAAGCTTTCTTT. Protein sequence: CASSVGWQGNTEAFF.

The chain links TRBV11-3 to TRBJ1-4, with 7 bases that match TRBD1. V was pared by 5 bases and J by 0 bases, with 9 bases of the junction left unmatched. The germline V gene has CDR1 SGHNT and CDR2 YENEEA. This CDR3 is 17 amino acids long. CDR3 sequence: CASSPTGTAATNEKLFF. CDR3 sequence (DNA): TGTGCCAGCAGCCCTACAGGGACAGCCGCAACTAATGAAAAACTGTTTTTT.

The chain employs TRBV21-1 and TRBJ2-1; the D call in the table, TRBD1, was not verified against the DNA. TRBV21-1 is a documented pseudogene. The CDR3 has 16 residues. CDR3 in amino acids: CASRRTGGGSYNEQFF. CDR3 in DNA: TGTGCCAGCAGGCGAACAGGGGGAGGCTCCTACAATGAGCAGTTCTTC.

The V gene is TRBV28, the J gene TRBJ1-4; 8 bases line up with TRBD1. V dropped 7 bases and J dropped 10; count of bases not matched to a gene: 5. This CDR3 spans 12 amino acids. Germline lookup yields CDR1 MDHEN and CDR2 SYDVKM. The CDR3 reads CASKTGQVKLFF. CDR3 in DNA: TGTGCCAGCAAGACGGGACAGGTAAAACTGTTTTTT. Combining the CDR3 with reference TRBV28 and TRBJ1-4 gives the whole variable domain DVKVTQSSRYLVKRTGEKVFLECVQDMDHENMFWYRQDPGLGLRLIYFSYDVKMKEKGDIPEGYSVSREKKERFSLILESASTNQTSMYLCASKTGQVKLFFGSGTQLSVL.

The genes are TRBV7-9 and TRBJ2-5, with 9 bases that match TRBD2. Germline CDR1 is SEHNR and CDR2 is FQNEAQ (reference sequence). After removal of 2 bases from V and 4 bases from J, the junction contained 11 bases not matched to a gene. CDR3 length: 17 residues. CDR3 in DNA: TGTGCCAGCAGCTTATGGACTAGCGCAACACCCACAGAGACCCAGTACTTC. This codes for CASSLWTSATPTETQYF.

V gene TRBV7-2 combines with J gene TRBJ1-2; 7 positions match TRBD1. The CDR3 covers 14 residues. Germline CDR1 SGHTA, CDR2 FQGNSA. Trimming took 5 bases from V and 4 from J; bases not matched to a gene: 7. The CDR3 DNA reads TGTGCCAGCAGCCCTAGGGGGCCTGGCTATGGCTACACCTTC. Translation gives CASSPRGPGYGYTF.

This clone was counted once. The rearrangement links TRBV7-6 to TRBJ2-5; 10 bases align to TRBD1. J was trimmed by 1 base and V by 5 bases; bases with no gene match: 7. CDR1 SGHVS and CDR2 FNYEAQ come from the germline V gene. The CDR3 spans 16 residues. The CDR3 here is CASSRGTGVSQETQYF. For the CDR3, the DNA is TGTGCCAGCAGCCGGGGGACAGGGGTTTCCCAAGAGACCCAGTACTTC. The entire variable domain, with the rest obtained from reference TRBV7-6 and TRBJ2-5, is as follows: GAGVSQSPRYKVTKRGQDVALRCDPISGHVSLYWYRQALGQGPEFLTYFNYEAQQDKSGLPNDRFSAERPEGSISTLTIQRTEQRDSAMYRCASSRGTGVSQETQYFGPGTRLLVL.

The chain combines TRBV30 with TRBJ1-3; no reliable D call. With 5 bases removed from V and 3 bases from J, the gap between germline ends came to 11 bases. This CDR3 comprises 13 residues. From germline, CDR1 is GTSNPN and CDR2 SVGIG (reference sequence). CDR3 loop: CAWSAGGGNTIYF. The CDR3 DNA reads TGTGCCTGGTCGGCGGGCGGTGGAAACACCATATATTTT.

This clone is a singleton in its sample. The chain is built from TRBV9 and TRBJ2-3; D gene ambiguous. Trimming took 0 bases from V and 2 from J, leaving 10 bases between them. The CDR3 has 15 amino acids. Germline CDR1 SGDLS, CDR2 YYNGEE. The CDR3 protein is CASSVGVGPTDTQYF. The CDR3 DNA reads TGTGCCAGCAGCGTAGGGGTGGGCCCCACAGATACGCAGTATTTT. Full variable domain (missing parts from reference TRBV9 and TRBJ2-3): DSGVTQTPKHLITATGQRVTLRCSPRSGDLSVYWYQQSLDQGLQFLIQYYNGEERAKGNILERFSAQQFPDLHSELNLSSLELGDSALYFCASSVGVGPTDTQYFGPGTRLTVL.

This chain links TRBV21-1 with TRBJ1-5; the D segment call TRBD1 is taken from the table without a DNA check. TRBV21-1 is given as a pseudogene. The CDR3 totals 17 residues. CDR3 DNA sequence: TGTGCCAGGGACCACGGACAGGGGGGATTTAGCAATCAGCCCCAGCATTTT. The encoded protein is CARDHGQGGFSNQPQHF.

This rearrangement joins TRBV27 to TRBJ2-7, with 8 bases aligning to TRBD2. The CDR3 has 16 residues. Looked up from germline, CDR1 is MNHEY and CDR2 is SMNVEV (reference sequence). V shed 8 bases, J shed 4 bases, and the junction held 16 bases outside the gene matches. In nucleotides, the CDR3 is TGTGCCAGCTCCCCCGGGGGGGGTGGGACCCAGTACGAGCAGTACTTC. It is translated as CASSPGGGGTQYEQYF.

This chain connects TRBV28 to TRBJ2-7; D possibly corresponds to TRBD2 (5 bases). Germline CDR1 reads MDHEN; CDR2 reads SYDVKM. The V end lost 8 bases, the J end lost 7 bases, and 21 bases lay between the germline ends. This CDR3 is built from 14 residues. The CDR3 spells CASPPVRVLGEQYF. The CDR3 coding sequence is TGTGCCAGCCCTCCGGTGAGGGTCCTTGGGGAGCAGTACTTC.

The rearrangement links TRBV9 to TRBJ2-7; 9 positions agree with TRBD1. Germline-derived CDR1 and CDR2 are SGDLS and YYNGEE. The J segment lost 1 base and the V segment lost 5 bases, leaving 7 bases of the junction unmatched. The CDR3 runs 15 residues. This chain's CDR3 is CASSAAGTGSYEQYF. CDR3 nucleotides: TGTGCCAGCAGTGCCGCCGGGACAGGGTCCTACGAGCAGTACTTC.

This clone has a handful of counts. J is TRBJ1-2 and V is TRBV19; D gene uncertain. The CDR3 runs 13 residues. Trimming removed 5 bases at V and 6 bases at J, with 13 bases between. Germline V gene lookup returns CDR1 LNHDA and CDR2 SQIVND (reference sequence). CDR3 coding DNA: TGTGCCAGTAGTCTGGGCCGCCTTAATGGCTACACCTTC. Protein sequence: CASSLGRLNGYTF.

The rearrangement links TRBV28 to TRBJ2-1; D remains ambiguous. V lost 6 bases to trimming and J lost 5 bases, with 14 bases between them. Germline V gene lookup returns CDR1 MDHEN and CDR2 SYDVKM. The CDR3 loop spans 14 amino acids. The CDR3 loop is CASSLDPADNEQFF. DNA for the CDR3: TGTGCCAGCAGCCTAGACCCCGCCGACAATGAGCAGTTCTTC.

The chain is built from TRBV6-5 and TRBJ2-1, with 7 positions matching TRBD2. The CDR3 totals 15 residues. Trimming took 2 bases from V and 0 from J; bases not matched to a gene: 1. CDR1 is MNHEY and CDR2 is SVGAGI in the germline V gene. Written as DNA, the CDR3 is TGTGCCAGCAGTTACGGGGGGGGCTCCTACAATGAGCAGTTCTTC. Its protein product is CASSYGGGSYNEQFF.

This chain joins TRBV13 and TRBJ2-1; 11 positions agree with TRBD1. This CDR3 is built from 16 residues. J lost 4 bases, V lost 5 bases, and 7 bases had no gene match. CDR1 and CDR2 from the germline V gene are PRHDT and FYEKMQ (reference sequence). CDR3: CASSDHGQGAYNEQFF. CDR3 bases: TGTGCCAGCAGCGACCACGGACAGGGGGCTTACAATGAGCAGTTCTTC.

This clone turned up a few times. The rearrangement uses TRBV3-1 (or the pseudogene TRBV3-2) and TRBJ1-2; D call uncertain. Trimming removed 1 base from V and 7 bases from J, with 13 bases in between. Per the germline V gene, CDR1 is LGHDT and CDR2 is YNNKEL (reference sequence). This CDR3 contains 14 residues. CDR3 region: CASSQVPPAGGYTF. As DNA, the CDR3 is TGTGCCAGCAGCCAAGTTCCCCCGGCGGGTGGCTACACCTTC.

This rearrangement joins TRBV5-1 to TRBJ2-7; 10 bases match TRBD2. Germline V CDR1 and CDR2: SGHRS, YFSETQ. V was pared by 6 bases and J by 5 bases, with 11 bases of the junction left unmatched. This CDR3 is built from 15 residues. The CDR3 DNA reads as TGCGCCAGCACCGGCGGACTAGCGGTATTCGACGAGCAGTACTTC. Translating it yields CASTGGLAVFDEQYF.

The J gene is TRBJ2-7, the V gene TRBV5-6, with D maybe TRBD2 (6 bases). In germline, CDR1 is SGHDT, CDR2 YYEEEE. Between the trimmed V and J ends, which lost 0 bases and 4 bases, there was a span of 14 bases. There are 15 residues in the CDR3. CDR3 residues: CASSLVGRGLYEQYF. The CDR3 DNA follows: TGTGCCAGCAGCTTGGTGGGACGGGGACTTTACGAGCAGTACTTC.

The chain recombines TRBV18 with TRBJ2-7; the D gene is possibly TRBD2 (6 bases). V lost 2 bases and J 0 bases, leaving 17 bases between the germline ends. This CDR3 region has 17 residues. CDR1 and CDR2 from the germline V gene are KGHSH and LQKENI. This CDR3 reads CASSPAGPDPRSYEQYF. In DNA form, the CDR3 reads TGTGCCAGCTCACCAGCGGGGCCCGACCCCCGCTCCTACGAGCAGTACTTC.

The chain combines TRBV28 with TRBJ2-7; 7 bases match TRBD2. With V trimmed by 6 bases and J by 4 bases, 9 bases remained unmatched. Germline V lookup: CDR1 MDHEN, CDR2 SYDVKM. There are 14 residues in the CDR3. DNA of the CDR3: TGTGCCAGCAGGCGGGCGGGAGATGGGTACGAGCAGTACTTC. Protein: CASRRAGDGYEQYF.

The CDR3 DNA reads as TGTGCCAGCAGCTCGCAGCGGGGTCCGAACTACGAGCAGTACTTC. It specifies CASSSQRGPNYEQYF. The chain carries TRBV7-2 and TRBJ2-7, with 7 positions matching TRBD2. Germline loops: CDR1 SGHTA, CDR2 FQGNSA. This CDR3 is 15 amino acids long. The junction had 9 bases not matched to a gene; V was cut back by 4 bases and J by 3 bases.

The chain links TRBV7-2 to TRBJ1-1; tentatively, D is TRBD1 (5 bases). The CDR3 has 15 residues. Germline V gene sequence: CDR1 SGHTA, CDR2 FQGNSA. V dropped 6 bases and J dropped 4 bases, with 18 bases sitting between them. The chain's CDR3 is CASRPTGWAGTEAFF. DNA of the CDR3: TGTGCCAGCAGACCCACAGGCTGGGCTGGCACTGAAGCTTTCTTT.

The rearrangement uses TRBV10-3 and TRBJ2-1; TRBD2 aligns across 9 bases. The ends lost 8 bases at V and 0 bases at J; junction bases unmatched: 8. CDR1 and CDR2 (germline): ENHRY, SYGVKD. The CDR3 extends over 16 amino acids. The CDR3 loop is CAIGGVSGSSYNEQFF. The CDR3 DNA follows: TGTGCCATCGGGGGGGTTAGCGGGAGCTCCTACAATGAGCAGTTCTTC.

This sequence joins TRBV7-3 and TRBJ2-3, with TRBD1 as a possible D gene (5 bases). Germline CDR1 SGHTA, CDR2 FQGTGA. V dropped 5 bases and J dropped 4 bases, with 13 bases sitting between them. This CDR3 has 14 amino acids. This chain's CDR3 is CASSPGWGADTQYF. The CDR3 region has the DNA TGTGCCAGCAGCCCCGGCTGGGGCGCAGATACGCAGTATTTT.

The V gene is TRBV5-1, the J gene TRBJ1-1; D not resolved. The CDR3 has 17 residues. CDR1 SGHRS and CDR2 YFSETQ come from the germline V gene. V was pared by 4 bases and J by 2 bases, with 21 bases between. CDR3 sequence (DNA): TGCGCCAGCAGCCCGTGGGAGGTTTGGAGTACCAACACTGAAGCTTTCTTT. The encoded protein is CASSPWEVWSTNTEAFF.